This T cell receptor (beta chain) came from a study of shared clonotypes between healthy human individuals. In the original processing: Sequence data from immunoSEQ were junction-only and lacked quality scores; consequently, filtering differed. Data came from immunoSEQ multiplex PCR; TCRdb stores just in-frame clones and leaves some out. D and trimming were read from the DNA, whereas the V and J calls and clone size are those reported in that table. The sample shows a few hundred thousand clones, 90% to 97% of them seen only once. In the case of this clone: Antigen specificity is unknown.

Study-level results: Tissue TCR repertoires likely differ from these blood-only repertoires.

Trimming removed 1 base at V and 1 base at J, with 8 bases between. This CDR3 has 14 amino acids. The germline V gene encodes CDR1 SGHDT and CDR2 YYEEEE. Sequenced sample: memory CD8+ T cells sorted from blood. The subset was: CD45RO+ cells pooled with CCR7-negative TemRA cells. The V call is TRBV5-6, the J call TRBJ1-1; perhaps TRBD1 as D (5 bases). This receptor was identified in a man younger than 45 in good health. CDR3 region: CASSLLGQNTEAFF. CDR3 nucleotide sequence: TGTGCCAGCAGCTTGTTAGGACAGAACACTGAAGCTTTCTTT. The full variable domain, with the rest looked up from reference TRBV5-6 and TRBJ1-1, is DAGVTQSPTHLIKTRGQQVTLRCSPKSGHDTVSWYQQALGQGPQFIFQYYEEEERQRGNFPDRFSGHQFPNYSSELNVNALLLGDSALYLCASSLLGQNTEAFFGQGTRLTVV.